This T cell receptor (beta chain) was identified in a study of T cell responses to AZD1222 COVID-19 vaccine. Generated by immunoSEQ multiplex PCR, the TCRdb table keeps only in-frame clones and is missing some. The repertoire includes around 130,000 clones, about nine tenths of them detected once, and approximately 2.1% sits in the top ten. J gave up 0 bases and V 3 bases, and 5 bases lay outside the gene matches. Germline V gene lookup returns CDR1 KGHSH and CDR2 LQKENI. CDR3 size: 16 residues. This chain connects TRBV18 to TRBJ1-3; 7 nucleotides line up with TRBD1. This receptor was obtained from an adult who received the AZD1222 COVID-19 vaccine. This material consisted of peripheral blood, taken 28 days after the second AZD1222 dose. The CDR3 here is CASSPWDSSSGNTIYF. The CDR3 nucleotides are TGTGCCAGCTCACCCTGGGACAGCTCCTCTGGAAACACCATATATTTT.